The text below deals with one TCR beta chain. Its antigen is unknown. This entry belongs to a study of T cells expressing NK-cell markers. In the study overall: The TCR beta repertoires were obtained from sorted CD3+CD56+NKG2C+, CD3+CD56+NKG2C- and CD3+CD56-NKG2C+ T cells.

General study results and limits: A few donors' CD3+CD56-NKG2C+ cells were dominated by the same clonotypes. Of the CD8+ T cells in a handful of donors, about 1.0-7.0% belonged to dominant NKG2C+ clonotypes.

TCRdb reprocessed the 5' RACE reads and stores each CDR3 protein as one record, lacking DNA. The listing contains over 120,000 distinct CDR3 sequences. CDR1 is SGHAT and CDR2 is FQNNGV in the germline V gene. The CDR3 has 13 amino acids. This sequence originates from a man younger than 35 in good health. The sample consisted of blood T cells: a sorted CD56 or NKG2C T cell subset, CD4+ or CD8+ T cells, or bulk PBMC T cells (not recorded which). The V call is TRBV11-2, the J call TRBJ1-1. This CDR3 is CASIGGLGAEAFF.